The 6 T cell receptor beta chains in this list originate from one sample, sequenced in a study of tumor-infiltrating lymphocytes in primary liver carcinoma. A constant-region primer primed TCR beta cDNA synthesis from roughly 520 ng of total RNA. Slightly modified ARM-PCR with three nested multiplex PCR rounds yielded TCR beta libraries. Each of the first two PCR rounds ran about 9 cycles with TRBV1-TRBV30 forward and C-beta reverse primers. TCRdb passed the multiplex PCR reads through MiXCR, listing each CDR3 protein once. Seen here are about 99,000 distinct CDR3 sequences, approximately 68% observed once, and the top ten hold 7.5% to 10%. Between roughly 17 and 33 mg of unsorted bulk tissue served as the source from which RNA and DNA were co-extracted. The specimen sequenced was liver tumor tissue from sampling region 5. The subset: tumor region T5, tumor centre. These receptors were collected from a woman aged 55 to 70 with primary liver carcinoma and hepatitis B virus infection.

The chain recombines TRBV29-1 with TRBJ2-1; D not resolved. Germline-derived CDR1 and CDR2 are SQVTM and ANQGSEA. The CDR3 is 11 residues long. CDR3 sequence reads: CGIETYNEQFF. CDR3 DNA sequence: TGCGGCATTGAGACCTACAATGAGCAGTTCTTC.

This clonotype was seen more than once but under ten times. The chain uses TRBV5-1 and TRBJ1-1, with 10 bases aligning to TRBD1. CDR1 is SGHRS, CDR2 YFSETQ, per germline. The J segment lost 1 base and the V segment lost 4 bases, leaving 16 bases of the junction unmatched. CDR3 length: 19 amino acids. The CDR3 DNA is TGCGCCAGCAGCGCGGGGGACAGGGGACACCTTTATAAGAACACTGAAGCTTTCTTT. It translates to CASSAGDRGHLYKNTEAFF.

A note on this clonotype: A read error may account for a junction end that differs from germline. V and J are TRBV6-2 or TRBV6-3 and TRBJ2-1, with TRBD2 identical over 13 bases. The CDR3 totals 16 residues. The germline CDR1 and CDR2 sequences are MNHEY and SVGEGT. CDR3 sequence: CASSRLAGGSYNGQFF. The CDR3 DNA sequence: TGTGCAAGCAGCCGACTAGCGGGAGGCTCCTACAATGGGCAGTTCTTC.

This clonotype has only one observation. The gene calls are TRBV5-1 and TRBJ1-2; 8 bases agree with TRBD1. The CDR3 spans 14 residues. Losses at the gene ends were 4 bases for V and 10 bases for J; bases not matched to a gene: 12. CDR1 is SGHRS and CDR2 is YFSETQ in the germline V gene. CDR3 region: CASSQARTGRDYTF. For the CDR3, the DNA is TGCGCCAGCAGCCAAGCCCGGACAGGGCGCGACTACACCTTC. The full variable domain, completed using reference TRBV5-1 and TRBJ1-2, is KAGVTQTPRYLIKTRGQQVTLSCSPISGHRSVSWYQQTPGQGLQFLFEYFSETQRNKGNFPGRFSGRQFSNSRSEMNVSTLELGDSALYLCASSQARTGRDYTFGSGTRLTVV.

This clonotype is labeled as medium-sized. The rearrangement links TRBV11-2 to TRBJ1-1; D is possibly TRBD1 (6 bases). CDR1 and CDR2 from the germline V gene are SGHAT and FQNNGV. The CDR3 totals 15 residues. V was shortened by 5 bases and J by 5 bases, with 18 bases between the two germline ends. CDR3 amino acids: CASSPNRERGTEAFF. CDR3 nucleotide sequence: TGTGCCAGCAGCCCCAACAGGGAAAGAGGGACTGAAGCTTTCTTT.

This clonotype has more than one count but fewer than ten. This chain joins TRBV2 and TRBJ1-2; a possible D gene is TRBD1 (5 bases). Germline V gene data show CDR1 as SNHLY and CDR2 as FYNNEI. Between the trimmed V and J ends, which lost 6 bases and 8 bases, there was a span of 16 bases. The CDR3 consists of 13 residues. The CDR3 here is CASRAWGVEGYTF. For the CDR3, the DNA is TGTGCCAGCAGGGCGTGGGGGGTTGAGGGCTACACCTTC.